This T cell receptor (beta chain) was profiled in a study of control samples from healthy donors and cancer patients. TCRdb's copy holds only in-frame clones and misses some; the assay was immunoSEQ multiplex PCR. The sample lists around 50,000 clones, around 97% occurring once. The CDR3 loop spans 12 amino acids. Trimming shortened V by 5 bases and J by 3 bases, and 9 bases separated the two germline ends. The germline V gene encodes CDR1 SGHRS and CDR2 YFSETQ. The gene calls are TRBV5-1 and TRBJ2-7, with D possibly matching TRBD1 (6 bases). This clonotype was sampled from a woman aged 30 to 39 in good health. The sequenced sample was blood. The CDR3 region has the DNA TGCGCCAGCAGTGGGGGCGGCTACGAGCAGTACTTC. It translates to CASSGGGYEQYF.